Listed below are T cell receptor beta chains from one sample, sequenced in a study of blood T cell repertoires in COVID-19. Sequencing was performed with immunoSEQ multiplex PCR; in TCRdb, only in-frame clones are kept and a portion is missing. The sample records tens of thousands of clones, roughly 90% being singletons. Sample: peripheral blood. The receptors were gathered from a human donor with active COVID-19. The donor label of this sample is uncertain. Each CDR3 is given with its conserved first and last residue. A D gene is named only where the DNA matches it firmly. Rows give clone size only sometimes, using once, few, many, or a class for an expanded clone.

TRBV9	.	TRBD1	TRBJ2-1	TGTGCCAGCAGCGAACAGGGGTTTAATACGAATGAGCAGTTCTTC	CASSEQGFNTNEQFF
TRBV7-9	.	TRBD1	TRBJ1-2	TGTGCCAGCAGCTCCGGGGGACAGCCGATCTATGGCTACACCTTC	CASSSGGQPIYGYTF
TRBV11-3	.	.	TRBJ2-5	TGTGCCAGCAGCTTAGGAGCAGGAGAGACCCAGTACTTC	CASSLGAGETQYF
TRBV19	.	.	TRBJ2-1	TGTGCCAGTAGTATCCCGCACGACAGCTACAATGAGCAGTTCTTC	CASSIPHDSYNEQFF
TRBV19	.	.	TRBJ2-2	TGTGCCAGCCGTTCACAAGGGGAGCTGTTTTTT	CASRSQGELFF
TRBV12-5	.	.	TRBJ2-5	TGTGCTAGTGGCCCCGAACCAACAGTTGGGGAGACCCAGTACTTC	CASGPEPTVGETQYF
TRBV7-8	.	.	TRBJ2-3	TGTGCCAGCAGCCCAATGGCCTGGGGGCCCACAGATACGCAGTATTTT	CASSPMAWGPTDTQYF
TRBV6-6	.	TRBD2	TRBJ2-1	TGTGCCAGCAGTTACTCGACGGGGGGCAATGAGCAGTTCTTC	CASSYSTGGNEQFF
TRBV4-2	.	TRBD2	TRBJ2-3	TGTGCCAGCAGCAAGACTAACACCGGACTAGCGGGGGGCCACACAGATACGCAGTATTTT	CASSKTNTGLAGGHTDTQYF
TRBV5-5	.	.	TRBJ1-1	TGTGCCAGCAGCTTTGTTCTCAATGGGGCAGTCTCGGGGAACACTGAAGCTTTCTTT	CASSFVLNGAVSGNTEAFF
TRBV3-1/TRBV3-2	.	.	TRBJ1-6	TGTGCCAGCACCCAAAGACAGAATTCACCCCTCCACTTT	CASTQRQNSPLHF
TRBV6-5	.	.	TRBJ1-4	TGTGCCAGCAGTCCGATACAGGGTGAAAAACTGTTTTTT	CASSPIQGEKLFF
TRBV7-2	.	.	TRBJ1-2	TGTGCCAGCAGCTTACATTCCACAAGGGGGTCCTATGGCTACACCTTC	CASSLHSTRGSYGYTF
TRBV3-1/TRBV3-2	.	.	TRBJ2-5	TGTGCCAGCGGGTGGATGACGACAGACTACCAAGAGACCCAGTACTTC	CASGWMTTDYQETQYF
TRBV6-5	.	.	TRBJ2-7	TGTGCCAGCAGGCGCCTTACAGGGTACGAGCAGTACTTC	CASRRLTGYEQYF
TRBV6-2/TRBV6-3	.	TRBD1	TRBJ1-1	TGTGCCAGCAGCAGTGGACAGGGCCTGAACACTGAAGCTTTCTTT	CASSSGQGLNTEAFF
TRBV27	.	.	TRBJ1-5	TGTGCCCCCCTTGAGGGTTTTAGCAATCAGCCCCAGCATTTT	CAPLEGFSNQPQHF
TRBV19	.	.	TRBJ1-5	TGTGCCAGTAGTACGCTTGACGGAGTGGAGCCCCAGCATTTT	CASSTLDGVEPQHF
TRBV20-1	.	.	TRBJ2-5	TGCAGTGCTAGTGGGCCCGCGGGGCCGGGACAAGAGACCCAGTACTTC	CSASGPAGPGQETQYF
TRBV19	.	TRBD1	TRBJ1-2	TGTGCCAGTAGTATATTGGGACAGGGGGAAATTGGCTACACCTTC	CASSILGQGEIGYTF
TRBV5-1	.	.	TRBJ2-1	TGCGCCAGCAGCTTGGCCGGTACAGATCCTTACAATGAGCAGTTCTTC	CASSLAGTDPYNEQFF
TRBV12-5	.	TRBD2	TRBJ2-2	TGTGCTAGTGGTTCAGTCCCTAGCGGGGGACCCGGGGAGCTGTTTTTT	CASGSVPSGGPGELFF
TRBV14	.	.	TRBJ1-2	TGTGCCAGCAGCCCCTCGGGGGGAGGTGGCTACACCTTC	CASSPSGGGGYTF
TRBV7-2	.	.	TRBJ2-1	TGTGCCAACACACTGAGCGTGGTAGGTGAGCAGTTCTTC	CANTLSVVGEQFF
TRBV6-1	.	.	TRBJ1-1	TGTGCCAGCAGTGAATTATGGGGGCGCACTGAAGCTTTCTTT	CASSELWGRTEAFF
TRBV5-4	.	.	TRBJ1-1	TGTGCCAGCAGCTTGGACAGGGCCGCTGAAGCTTTCTTT	CASSLDRAAEAFF
TRBV10-3	.	TRBD1	TRBJ2-1	TGTGCCATCAGTCAACAGGACAGGGAAGGAAATGAGCAGTTCTTC	CAISQQDREGNEQFF
TRBV7-9	few	.	TRBJ2-7	TGTGCCAGCAGCTCCTGGACATCCTACGAGCAGTACTTC	CASSSWTSYEQYF
TRBV24-1	.	TRBD2	TRBJ2-3	TGTGCCACCAGTGACCCGCGGCGGGGGGTCAACACAGATACGCAGTATTTT	CATSDPRRGVNTDTQYF
TRBV19	.	.	TRBJ1-3	TGTGCCAGTAGTACTTTACAGGGACGAAGCTCTGGAAACACCATATATTTT	CASSTLQGRSSGNTIYF
TRBV5-6	.	.	TRBJ1-3	TGTGCCAGCAGCTCTCAGGGTATGGGAGGAAACACCATATATTTT	CASSSQGMGGNTIYF